One sample yielded the 26 T cell receptor beta chains listed below, sequenced in a study of cytomegalovirus exposure and HLA in healthy donors. TCRdb's table, derived via immunoSEQ multiplex PCR, lists solely in-frame clones and lacks some. The sample includes more than 120,000 clones, roughly 87% of them seen just once. Source material: PBMCs. These receptors came from a man between 18 and 35 years old in good health and CMV-seropositive.

The V gene is TRBV20-1, the J gene TRBJ1-2, with no clear D. V was pared by 6 bases and J by 8 bases, with 7 bases between. CDR3 length: 9 residues. Germline V gene sequence: CDR1 DFQATT, CDR2 SNEGSKA (reference sequence). The CDR3 is CSAREGYTF. CDR3 in DNA: TGCAGTGCCCGGGAGGGCTACACCTTC.

The rearrangement uses TRBV27 and TRBJ1-3; D possibly corresponds to TRBD1 (6 bases). The CDR3 is made up of 14 amino acids. The germline gives CDR1 MNHEY, CDR2 SMNVEV (reference sequence). V lost 5 bases, J lost 0 bases, and 8 bases lay in between. CDR3 nucleotide sequence: TGTGCCAGCAGTCCAGGGGACTCTGGAAACACCATATATTTT. This sequence encodes CASSPGDSGNTIYF.

The CDR3 DNA reads as TGTGCCAGCAGCTCCTGGCGGGAGGGCCAAGAGACCCAGTACTTC. Its protein is CASSSWREGQETQYF. This sequence joins TRBV11-2 and TRBJ2-5, with 9 nucleotides matching TRBD2. Germline V lookup: CDR1 SGHAT, CDR2 FQNNGV. CDR3 length: 15 amino acids. J gave up 1 base and V 4 bases, and 4 bases lay outside the gene matches.

J is TRBJ1-3 and V is TRBV28; 7 bases are a match to TRBD1. This CDR3 is built from 15 residues. The V gene's germline CDR1 is MDHEN and CDR2 SYDVKM. V lost 5 bases, J lost 3 bases, and 7 bases stayed unmatched. CDR3: CASSAGGLSGNTIYF. The CDR3 bases are TGTGCCAGCAGTGCAGGGGGTCTGAGTGGAAACACCATATATTTT.

The chain is built from TRBV13 and TRBJ1-3; no definite D call. Trimming left V 4 bases short and J 5 bases short, with 6 bases between. From germline, CDR1 is PRHDT and CDR2 FYEKMQ (reference sequence). The CDR3 has 12 residues. The CDR3 loop is CASSSNRNTIYF. DNA of the CDR3: TGTGCCAGCAGCTCTAATAGAAACACCATATATTTT. Supplemented by reference TRBV13 and TRBJ1-3, the full variable domain reads AAGVIQSPRHLIKEKRETATLKCYPIPRHDTVYWYQQGPGQDPQFLISFYEKMQSDKGSIPDRFSAQQFSDYHSELNMSSLELGDSALYFCASSSNRNTIYFGEGSWLTVV.

The genes are TRBV7-2 and TRBJ2-3; 9 bases line up with TRBD1. Germline V gene data show CDR1 as SGHTA and CDR2 as FQGNSA. J was trimmed by 1 base and V by 4 bases; bases with no gene match: 3. CDR3 length: 15 amino acids. CDR3 protein: CASSYRDRGTDTQYF. The CDR3 DNA follows: TGTGCCAGCAGCTACCGGGACAGGGGCACAGATACGCAGTATTTT.

The chain combines TRBV2 with TRBJ1-1; no reliable D call. CDR1 is SNHLY, CDR2 FYNNEI, per germline. V lost 8 bases, J lost 1 base, and 11 bases lay in between. The CDR3 is 13 amino acids. The CDR3 bases are TGTGCCAGCTGCCACGAGTCGAACACTGAAGCTTTCTTT. Translated: CASCHESNTEAFF.

The V gene is TRBV7-9, the J gene TRBJ2-1; D perhaps matches TRBD1 (6 bases). The CDR3 spans 14 residues. V lost 4 bases and J lost 3, with 10 bases in between. Germline V gene lookup returns CDR1 SEHNR and CDR2 FQNEAQ (reference sequence). The CDR3 coding sequence is TGTGCCAGCAGCTCCCGGACAGTCTACAATGAGCAGTTCTTC. Amino acid sequence: CASSSRTVYNEQFF.

The gene calls are TRBV30 and TRBJ1-1, with D possibly matching TRBD1 (6 bases). The CDR3 runs 14 residues. CDR1 and CDR2 (germline): GTSNPN, SVGIG (reference sequence). V lost 0 bases and J 2 bases, leaving 10 bases between the germline ends. CDR3 sequence reads: CAWSVGGLNTEAFF. The CDR3, as DNA: TGTGCCTGGAGTGTGGGGGGGCTAAACACTGAAGCTTTCTTT.

This clone has just one count. The gene calls are TRBV4-1 and TRBJ2-3; 16 bases line up with TRBD2. CDR3 length: 17 amino acids. CDR1 and CDR2 from the germline V gene are MGHRA and YSYEKL. V was clipped by 5 bases and J by 6 bases; unmatched bases: 8. The CDR3 DNA follows: TGCGCCAGCAGCATGGGACTAGCGGGGGGGCCAGGGGATACGCAGTATTTT. It codes for CASSMGLAGGPGDTQYF.

J is TRBJ2-1 and V is TRBV19; 11 bases fit TRBD2. The CDR3 runs to 16 residues. The germline V gene has CDR1 LNHDA and CDR2 SQIVND (reference sequence). J lost 1 base, V lost 5 bases, and 4 bases had no gene match. CDR3 amino acids: CASSSLAGGSYNEQFF. CDR3 coding DNA: TGTGCCAGTAGTTCCCTAGCGGGGGGTTCCTACAATGAGCAGTTCTTC.

The V gene is TRBV6-4, the J gene TRBJ1-6, with 8 bases fitting TRBD1. This CDR3 has 15 amino acids. The V gene end was trimmed by 4 bases and the J gene end by 6 bases; junction bases not matched to a gene: 5. Germline-derived CDR1 and CDR2 are MRHNA and SNTAGT. The CDR3 is CASSVMGQVNSPLHF. The CDR3 DNA sequence: TGTGCCAGCAGTGTGATGGGACAGGTTAATTCACCCCTCCACTTT.

This chain links TRBV7-6 with TRBJ2-3; the D gene is possibly TRBD2 (6 bases). Trimming shortened V by 2 bases and J by 8 bases, and 17 bases separated the two germline ends. The CDR3 contains 15 residues. CDR1 is SGHVS and CDR2 is FNYEAQ in the germline V gene. The CDR3 coding sequence is TGTGCCAGCAGCTTACTGGACTACCGCAACGGTACGCAGTATTTT. Translating it yields CASSLLDYRNGTQYF.

J is TRBJ2-4 and V is TRBV10-3; 8 positions agree with TRBD1. CDR3 length: 17 residues. V dropped 3 bases and J dropped 3; count of bases not matched to a gene: 10. The V gene's germline CDR1 is ENHRY and CDR2 SYGVKD. This CDR3 reads CAISDQLRTGNKNIQYF. As DNA, the CDR3 is TGTGCCATCAGTGATCAATTACGGACAGGGAACAAAAACATTCAGTACTTC.

The genes are TRBV7-3 and TRBJ2-1; maybe TRBD2 (6 bases). The V end was cut by 6 bases, the J end by 1 base, with 19 bases between. This CDR3 comprises 17 residues. The germline CDR1 and CDR2 sequences are SGHTA and FQGTGA. The CDR3 region has the DNA TGTGCCAGCAGTGGATACGAGAGCGGGCCTTCCTACAATGAGCAGTTCTTC. As protein: CASSGYESGPSYNEQFF.

The chain joins TRBV14 to TRBJ2-3, with D possibly matching TRBD2 (6 bases). Germline V gene sequence: CDR1 SGHDN, CDR2 FVKESK. Trimming cost V 2 bases and J 5 bases, with 8 bases left between them. The CDR3 has 13 amino acids. The DNA for the CDR3 is TGTGCCAGCAGCCAATTTAGCGGAGATACGCAGTATTTT. It yields the protein CASSQFSGDTQYF.

This clone is a singleton in its sample. The V gene is TRBV10-3, the J gene TRBJ2-7; 7 bases line up with TRBD1. The CDR3 extends over 15 amino acids. Germline values: CDR1 ENHRY, CDR2 SYGVKD. Trimming cost V 7 bases and J 3 bases; bases outside gene matches: 12. CDR3 protein: CAITPGGRGHYEQYF. The CDR3 DNA follows: TGTGCCATCACCCCAGGGGGACGTGGGCACTACGAGCAGTACTTC.

The CDR3: CASSEVLSTDTQYF. CDR3 nucleotide sequence: TGTGCCAGCAGTGAAGTCCTCTCCACAGATACGCAGTATTTT. The chain couples TRBV2 to TRBJ2-3; D is unresolved. Germline CDR1 SNHLY, CDR2 FYNNEI. CDR3 length equals 14 residues. Trimming took off 1 base at V and 2 bases at J, with 7 bases between the two ends. The full variable domain, rest sourced from reference TRBV2 and TRBJ2-3, is EPEVTQTPSHQVTQMGQEVILRCVPISNHLYFYWYRQILGQKVEFLVSFYNNEISEKSEIFDDQFSVERPDGSNFTLKIRSTKLEDSAMYFCASSEVLSTDTQYFGPGTRLTVL.

The J gene is TRBJ1-2, the V gene TRBV5-4; TRBD1 matches 12 bases. With 4 bases clipped from V and 12 bases from J, the junction kept 13 bases outside the gene matches. Per germline, CDR1 SGHNT and CDR2 YYREEE (reference sequence). The CDR3 runs 15 residues. Here the CDR3 DNA reads TGTGCCAGCAGCGTGTCCGGGACAGGGGGCCCTAGTGACACCTTC. As protein: CASSVSGTGGPSDTF.

The J gene is TRBJ1-2, the V gene TRBV6-1, with D perhaps TRBD1 (5 bases). V lost 3 bases and J lost 7, with 18 bases in between. CDR1 is MNHNS, CDR2 SASEGT, per germline. CDR3 size: 15 residues. The CDR3 loop reads CASSDGREGPSGYTF. The CDR3 DNA is TGTGCCAGCAGTGACGGCAGGGAGGGGCCGAGTGGCTACACCTTC.

V usage is TRBV5-1 and J usage is TRBJ2-3; 13 bases are a match to TRBD2. The CDR3 length is 15 residues. The ends lost 5 bases at V and 8 bases at J; junction bases unmatched: 8. Germline-derived CDR1 and CDR2 are SGHRS and YFSETQ. This chain's CDR3 is CASRTGLAGESTQYF. Here the CDR3 DNA reads TGCGCCAGCAGGACAGGACTAGCGGGGGAGTCTACGCAGTATTTT.

The chain employs TRBV2 and TRBJ1-6; 7 nucleotides line up with TRBD1. Germline V CDR1 and CDR2: SNHLY, FYNNEI. CDR3 length: 14 amino acids. V shed 5 bases and J 9 bases; nucleotides not matched to a gene: 7. The chain's CDR3 is CASSRQGITSPLHF. The DNA for the CDR3 is TGTGCCAGCAGTAGACAGGGAATCACTTCACCCCTCCACTTT.

The gene calls are TRBV21-1 and TRBJ2-5; TRBD2 was called by the table and not checked on the DNA. TRBV21-1 is deemed a pseudogene. The CDR3 runs to 13 residues. The CDR3 sequence: CASRGGYQETQYF. The CDR3 coding sequence is TGTGCCAGCAGGGGGGGGTACCAAGAGACCCAGTACTTC.

The genes are TRBV5-6 and TRBJ2-6, with TRBD2 matching over 9 bases. The CDR3 has 16 amino acids. After removal of 4 bases from V and 3 bases from J, the junction contained 5 bases not matched to a gene. Germline V gives CDR1 SGHDT, CDR2 YYEEEE. The CDR3 nucleotides are TGTGCCAGCAGCGTGGGACTAGCTTTTGGGGCCAACGTCCTGACTTTC. It codes for CASSVGLAFGANVLTF.

The V call is TRBV5-5, the J call TRBJ2-3, with D tentatively TRBD1 (6 bases). V was pared by 4 bases and J by 3 bases, with 15 bases between. Germline CDR1 is SGHKS and CDR2 is YYEKEE (reference sequence). This CDR3 is built from 15 residues. In nucleotides, the CDR3 is TGTGCCAGCAGCGTAGCTCGAGGGGGAACAGATACGCAGTATTTT. Translation gives CASSVARGGTDTQYF.

The rearrangement uses TRBV14 and TRBJ1-6; D gene uncertain. From germline, CDR1 is SGHDN and CDR2 FVKESK. The CDR3 totals 17 residues. V was shortened by 1 base and J by 3 bases, with 13 bases between the two germline ends. This chain's CDR3 is CASSQGTELVYNSPLHF. The DNA of the CDR3 is TGTGCCAGCAGCCAAGGAACGGAGCTGGTCTATAATTCACCCCTCCACTTT.